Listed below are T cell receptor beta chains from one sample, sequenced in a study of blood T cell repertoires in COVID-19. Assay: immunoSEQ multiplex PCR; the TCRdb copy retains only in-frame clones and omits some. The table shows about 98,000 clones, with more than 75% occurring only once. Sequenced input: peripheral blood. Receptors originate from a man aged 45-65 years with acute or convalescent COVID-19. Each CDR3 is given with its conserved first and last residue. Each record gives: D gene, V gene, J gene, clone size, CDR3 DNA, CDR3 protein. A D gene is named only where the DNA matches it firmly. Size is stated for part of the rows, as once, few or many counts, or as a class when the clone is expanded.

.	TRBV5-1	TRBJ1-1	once	TGCGCCAGCAGCTCGGGACAAGTCGACACTGAAGCTTTCTTT	CASSSGQVDTEAFF
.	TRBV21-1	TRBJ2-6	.	TGTGCCAGCCAACCGACAGGGGGCAACTCTGGGGCCAACGTCCTGACTTTC	CASQPTGGNSGANVLTF
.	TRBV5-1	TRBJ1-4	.	TGCGCCAGCAGCTCAATGGGCCCGGCGGGGGAAAAACTGTTTTTT	CASSSMGPAGEKLFF
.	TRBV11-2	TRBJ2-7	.	TGTGCCAGCAGCTTAGACCGCCGCGGGGAGCAGTACTTC	CASSLDRRGEQYF
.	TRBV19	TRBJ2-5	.	TGTGCCAGTAGGCGACAGGCTCATCAAGAGACCCAGTACTTC	CASRRQAHQETQYF
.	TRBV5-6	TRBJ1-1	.	TGTGCCAGCAGCTTCGGGGTGGGCACTGAAGCTTTCTTT	CASSFGVGTEAFF
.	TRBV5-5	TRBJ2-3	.	TGTGCCAGCAGCGCAATTCCAGGGACTAGCACAGATACGCAGTATTTT	CASSAIPGTSTDTQYF
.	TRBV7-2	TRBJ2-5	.	TGTGCCAGCAGCTTCAGGGTTGAGACCCAGTACTTC	CASSFRVETQYF
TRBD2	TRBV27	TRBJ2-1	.	TGTGCCAGCAGCCCCCTCCTACTAGCGGGAGGTTCCTACAATGAGCAGTTCTTC	CASSPLLLAGGSYNEQFF
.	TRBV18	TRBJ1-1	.	TGTGCCAGCTCACCTTACAGGGAGAACACTGAAGCTTTCTTT	CASSPYRENTEAFF
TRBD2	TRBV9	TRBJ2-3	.	TGTGCCAGTGCACTAGCGGCTAGCACAGATACGCAGTATTTT	CASALAASTDTQYF
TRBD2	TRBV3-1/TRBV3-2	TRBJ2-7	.	TGTGCCAGCAGCCAAGAACTGTCTAGCGGGAGTTTTTACGAGCAGTACTTC	CASSQELSSGSFYEQYF
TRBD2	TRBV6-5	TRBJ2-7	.	TGTGCCAGCAGTTACTCGAACCTAGCGGGAGTATACGAGCAGTACTTC	CASSYSNLAGVYEQYF
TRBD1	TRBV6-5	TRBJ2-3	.	TGTGCCAGCAGTTCCACCGGGACAGGCAGCACAGATACGCAGTATTTT	CASSSTGTGSTDTQYF
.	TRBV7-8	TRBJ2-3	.	TGTGCCAGCAGCCCTGGGCCCTCCGGGGCAGATACGCAGTATTTT	CASSPGPSGADTQYF
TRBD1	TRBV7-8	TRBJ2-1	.	TGTGCCAGCAGCTTAGGGGGCGGGACAGGGCCCTACAATGAGCAGTTCTTC	CASSLGGGTGPYNEQFF
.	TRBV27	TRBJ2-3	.	TGTGCCAGCACCGCTGCACTAACAGATACGCAGTATTTT	CASTAALTDTQYF
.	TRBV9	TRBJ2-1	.	TGTGCCAGCAGCGTTGCGATCAATGAGCAGTTCTTC	CASSVAINEQFF
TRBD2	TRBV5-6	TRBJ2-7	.	TGTGCCAGCATCCAGGCCCGGGAGGGCCGTTCCTACGAGCAGTACTTC	CASIQAREGRSYEQYF
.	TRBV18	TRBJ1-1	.	TGTGCCAGCTCACCAACCCTAACAGCGAACACTGAAGCTTTCTTT	CASSPTLTANTEAFF
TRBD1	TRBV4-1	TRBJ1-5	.	TGCGCCAGCAGCGCTACTACTGGACAGGCAAATCAGCCCCAGCATTTT	CASSATTGQANQPQHF
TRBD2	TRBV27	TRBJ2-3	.	TGTGCCAGCAGGCCCCGGACTAGCGCTAGTACGCAGTATTTT	CASRPRTSASTQYF
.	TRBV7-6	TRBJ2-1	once	TGTGCCAGCAGCTTAGACATAGGCCAGGGGAACAATGAGCAGTTCTTC	CASSLDIGQGNNEQFF
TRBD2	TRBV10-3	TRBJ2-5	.	TGTGCCATCAGGGGAGGGGAGACCCAGTACTTC	CAIRGGETQYF
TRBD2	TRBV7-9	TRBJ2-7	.	TGTGCCAGCAGCGATAGCGGGAGCTCCTACGAGCAGTACTTC	CASSDSGSSYEQYF
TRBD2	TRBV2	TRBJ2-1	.	TGTGCCAGTCTCAGCGGGAGCTCCTACAATGAGCAGTTCTTC	CASLSGSSYNEQFF
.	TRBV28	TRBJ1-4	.	TGTGCCAGCAGTTTAGAGGGAGCTAATGAAAAACTGTTTTTT	CASSLEGANEKLFF
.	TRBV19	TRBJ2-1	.	TGTGCCAGTAGAGGCGGATTAGACTACAATGAGCAGTTCTTC	CASRGGLDYNEQFF
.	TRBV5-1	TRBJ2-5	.	TGCGCCAGCAGCTCCGAGCGAACACAAGAGACCCAGTACTTC	CASSSERTQETQYF